Each of the 11 T cell receptor beta chains below was sequenced from the same sample in a study of regulatory T cells in long-lasting Graves disease. With iRepertoire HTBI primers and Arm-PCR of CDR3 regions, TCR beta libraries were built. Each CDR3 protein gets one entry after TCRdb re-called the multiplex PCR reads with MiXCR. The table lists about 470,000 distinct CDR3 sequences, less than 25% of them singletons, with over 7.5% in the top ten. The sample's time point: persistent/refractory GD, antithyroid drugs over 5 years with positive TRAb. PBMC-extracted RNA yielded the TCR library. This specimen consisted of peripheral blood mononuclear cells (PBMCs), obtained when the disease was refractory, from a patient treated with antithyroid drugs. The receptors were sampled from a female donor with Graves disease.

This chain joins TRBV19 and TRBJ2-7; TRBD1 matches 8 bases. With V trimmed by 4 bases and J by 3 bases, 11 bases remained unmatched. The germline V gene encodes CDR1 LNHDA and CDR2 SQIVND (reference sequence). The CDR3 has 16 amino acids. The CDR3 DNA sequence: TGTGCCAGTAGTAATACGCAGGGGGCGGTACTCTACGAGCAGTACTTC. Protein: CASSNTQGAVLYEQYF. Supplemented by reference TRBV19 and TRBJ2-7, the full variable domain reads DGGITQSPKYLFRKEGQNVTLSCEQNLNHDAMYWYRQDPGQGLRLIYYSQIVNDFQKGDIAEGYSVSREKKESFPLTVTSAQKNPTAFYLCASSNTQGAVLYEQYFGPGTRLTVT.

On this clonotype: A clone one base away is much larger, so this may be a read error. The genes are TRBV6-1 and TRBJ1-2; D not certain. Germline CDR1 and CDR2: MNHNS and SASEGT. Deletions cut 5 bases from V and 6 bases from J, with 13 bases between. The CDR3 consists of 13 residues. As DNA, the CDR3 is TGTGCCAGCAGTAACTCATCGGGGAATGGCTACACCTTC. This sequence encodes CASSNSSGNGYTF.

This clonotype was seen more than once but under ten times. The rearrangement joins TRBV15 to TRBJ1-1, with D maybe TRBD1 (6 bases). The CDR3 contains 13 residues. With 1 base removed from V and 5 bases from J, the gap between germline ends came to 8 bases. Per the germline V gene, CDR1 is LNHNV and CDR2 is YYDKDF (reference sequence). CDR3 in amino acids: CATSRAGDTEAFF. The CDR3, as DNA: TGTGCCACCAGCAGAGCAGGGGATACTGAAGCTTTCTTT.

Note on this clonotype: A single base separates this from a much larger clone, so it may be a read error. The chain is built from TRBV2 and TRBJ1-2, with D hard to call. CDR1 SNHLY and CDR2 FYNNEI come from the germline V gene. Trimming removed 3 bases from V and 8 bases from J, with 10 bases in between. CDR3 length: 12 residues. This CDR3 is CASSDAGGGYTF. The CDR3 DNA sequence: TGTGCCAGCAGTGACGCCGGCGGAGGCTACACCTTC.

The sample holds a few counts of this clonotype. The rearrangement links TRBV9 to TRBJ2-7; 7 bases match TRBD1. This CDR3 has 14 amino acids. V lost 0 bases and J lost 3; bases outside the gene matches: 3. CDR1 and CDR2 from the germline V gene are SGDLS and YYNGEE. Here the CDR3 DNA reads TGTGCCAGCAGCGTAGCGTGGACAGGCTACGAGCAGTACTTC. Translating it yields CASSVAWTGYEQYF.

This clonotype has a count of ten or more. The chain recombines TRBV12-3 or TRBV12-4 with TRBJ1-2, with 9 positions matching TRBD1. V dropped 10 bases and J dropped 6; count of bases not matched to a gene: 6. The CDR3 runs 12 residues. CDR3 protein: CATDRGLDGYTF. The DNA for the CDR3 is TGTGCCACCGACAGGGGGTTAGATGGCTACACCTTC.

This clonotype was detected ten times or more. The chain joins TRBV6-9 to TRBJ2-5; D uncertain. Germline V gives CDR1 MNHGY, CDR2 SVAAGI. This CDR3 has 14 residues. Trimming pared 3 bases from V and 2 bases from J, leaving 10 bases between. The chain's CDR3 is CASSYWGKQETQYF. The CDR3, as DNA: TGTGCCAGCAGTTACTGGGGAAAGCAAGAGACCCAGTACTTC.

The chain couples TRBV29-1 to TRBJ2-1; D is perhaps TRBD1 (6 bases). The germline V and J ends were trimmed by 6 bases and 0 bases, with 12 bases remaining between them. The CDR3 sequence is 14 residues long. Per the germline V gene, CDR1 is SQVTM and CDR2 is ANQGSEA. CDR3 coding DNA: TGCAGCGTCGTGGGACATAGCTCCTACAATGAGCAGTTCTTC. Translation: CSVVGHSSYNEQFF.

The sample holds a few counts of this clonotype. The chain links TRBV20-1 to TRBJ1-2; 12 bases match TRBD1. V lost 6 bases to trimming and J lost 6 bases; unmatched junction nucleotides: 11. The CDR3 spans 15 residues. Germline values: CDR1 DFQATT, CDR2 SNEGSKA (reference sequence). The CDR3 protein is CSAIPPGTGGNGYTF. The CDR3 nucleotides read TGCAGTGCCATCCCTCCCGGGACAGGGGGCAATGGCTACACCTTC.

The chain uses TRBV6-2 or TRBV6-3 and TRBJ1-5, with D possibly being TRBD1 (5 bases). Germline V CDR1 and CDR2: MNHEY, SVGEGT. The CDR3 is 16 amino acids. V dropped 4 bases and J dropped 7 bases, with 20 bases sitting between them. CDR3 DNA: TGTGCCAGCAGTTCCCTTGCGGGTAGACGGGGGCAGCCCCAGCATTTT. Amino acids: CASSSLAGRRGQPQHF.

In its sample, this clonotype was seen many times. V usage is TRBV27 and J usage is TRBJ2-7; the match to TRBD2 covers 9 bases. Germline V gene sequence: CDR1 MNHEY, CDR2 SMNVEV (reference sequence). The V and J ends lost 3 bases and 0 bases, in that order; junction bases with no gene match: 9. CDR3 size: 17 residues. The CDR3: CASSLVAGALSSYEQYF. Here the CDR3 DNA reads TGTGCCAGCAGTTTGGTAGCGGGAGCCCTGAGCTCCTACGAGCAGTACTTC.